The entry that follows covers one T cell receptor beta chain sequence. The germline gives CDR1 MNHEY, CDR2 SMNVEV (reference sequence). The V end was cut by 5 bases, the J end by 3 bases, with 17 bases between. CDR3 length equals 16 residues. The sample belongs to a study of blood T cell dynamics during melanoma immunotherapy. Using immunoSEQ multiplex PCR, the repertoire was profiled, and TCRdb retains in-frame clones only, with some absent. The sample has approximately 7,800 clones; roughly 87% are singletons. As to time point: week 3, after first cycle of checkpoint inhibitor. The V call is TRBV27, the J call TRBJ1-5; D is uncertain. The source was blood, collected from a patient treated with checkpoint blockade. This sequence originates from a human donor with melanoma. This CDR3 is CASSPRLTALNQPQHF. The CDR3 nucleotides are TGTGCCAGCAGTCCCCGTTTAACGGCCCTCAATCAGCCCCAGCATTTT.